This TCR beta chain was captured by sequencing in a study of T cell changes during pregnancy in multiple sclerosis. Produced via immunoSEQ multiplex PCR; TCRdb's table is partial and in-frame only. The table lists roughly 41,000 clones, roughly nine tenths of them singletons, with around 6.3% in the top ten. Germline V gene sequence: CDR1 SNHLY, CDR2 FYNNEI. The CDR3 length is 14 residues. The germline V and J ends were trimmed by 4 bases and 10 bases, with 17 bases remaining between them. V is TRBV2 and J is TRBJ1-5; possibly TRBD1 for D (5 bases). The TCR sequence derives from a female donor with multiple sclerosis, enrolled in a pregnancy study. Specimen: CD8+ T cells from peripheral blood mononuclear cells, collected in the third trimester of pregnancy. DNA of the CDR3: TGTGCCAGCAGTGTAATCCCCAGGGAGGGACCCCAGCATTTT. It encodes CASSVIPREGPQHF. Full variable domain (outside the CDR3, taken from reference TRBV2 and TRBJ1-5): EPEVTQTPSHQVTQMGQEVILRCVPISNHLYFYWYRQILGQKVEFLVSFYNNEISEKSEIFDDQFSVERPDGSNFTLKIRSTKLEDSAMYFCASSVIPREGPQHFGDGTRLSIL.